Listed here are 21 T cell receptor beta chains from one sample, sequenced in a study of cytomegalovirus exposure and HLA in healthy donors. Using immunoSEQ multiplex PCR, the repertoire was profiled, and TCRdb retains in-frame clones only, with some absent. Among over 250,000 clones listed, 65% to 90% were seen once. The sample comprised PBMCs. Receptor source: a woman aged 18-35 years in good health and CMV-seronegative.

This clone was counted a single time. V usage is TRBV18 and J usage is TRBJ1-5; a possible D gene is TRBD1 (5 bases). V dropped 6 bases and J dropped 4 bases, with 16 bases sitting between them. The CDR3 has 15 residues. Germline V lookup: CDR1 KGHSH, CDR2 LQKENI. In nucleotides, the CDR3 is TGTGCCAGCTCCCGGGACTCCTCGGGGAATCAGCCCCAGCATTTT. Its protein product is CASSRDSSGNQPQHF.

This clone has a handful of counts. The V call is TRBV5-4, the J call TRBJ2-7, with 8 bases matching TRBD1. The CDR3 loop spans 14 amino acids. Trimming took 5 bases from V and 2 from J; bases not matched to a gene: 6. Germline lookup yields CDR1 SGHNT and CDR2 YYREEE (reference sequence). CDR3 sequence: CASRYGQGAYEQYF. The CDR3, as DNA: TGTGCCAGCAGATATGGACAGGGAGCCTACGAGCAGTACTTC.

On this clone: The germline gene is not matched at one end of the junction; a read error may be the cause. The V call is TRBV6-5, the J call TRBJ2-5, with TRBD1 as a possible D gene (6 bases). CDR3 size: 14 residues. Germline V CDR1 and CDR2: MNHEY, SVGAGI. The chain's CDR3 is CTSSYGGQFETQYF. In DNA form, the CDR3 reads TGTACCAGCAGTTACGGAGGACAGTTTGAGACCCAGTACTTC.

On this clone: The junction departs from germline at one end; a sequencing error may be responsible. J is TRBJ2-7 and V is TRBV10-1; 9 bases are a match to TRBD2. This CDR3 contains 14 residues. Germline CDR1 reads WNHNN; CDR2 reads SYGVQD (reference sequence). In DNA, the CDR3 is TGCGCCACCAGTATAGCGGGAGCTCTCAACGAGCAGTACTTC. It codes for CATSIAGALNEQYF.

This rearrangement joins TRBV4-1 to TRBJ2-5; 7 bases are shared with TRBD1. With V trimmed by 4 bases and J by 7 bases, 9 bases remained unmatched. CDR3 length: 14 amino acids. Per germline, CDR1 MGHRA and CDR2 YSYEKL. The CDR3 region is CASSLGTDQGTQYF. CDR3 nucleotide sequence: TGCGCCAGCAGCCTGGGGACAGATCAGGGGACCCAGTACTTC.

V gene TRBV23-1 combines with J gene TRBJ2-7; 7 bases line up with TRBD1. TRBV23-1 belongs to the ORF category, with a function that is uncertain. The V and J ends lost 7 bases and 3 bases, in that order; junction bases with no gene match: 12. This CDR3 has 15 amino acids. The CDR3 DNA sequence: TGCGCCAGCACCACGCGAAGGGACAGCCTCTACGAGCAGTACTTC. Translated, it gives CASTTRRDSLYEQYF.

This rearrangement joins TRBV29-1 to TRBJ1-5; weak D call: TRBD1 (5 bases). V dropped 7 bases and J dropped 3 bases, with 13 bases sitting between them. Germline V CDR1 and CDR2: SQVTM, ANQGSEA. The CDR3 loop spans 13 amino acids. The CDR3: CSAAPGFNQPQHF. The CDR3 coding sequence is TGCAGCGCCGCCCCAGGGTTCAATCAGCCCCAGCATTTT.

The V gene is TRBV19, the J gene TRBJ2-5; tentative D call: TRBD2 (6 bases). This CDR3 spans 14 amino acids. V lost 5 bases, J lost 3 bases, and 13 bases lay in between. CDR1 and CDR2 (germline): LNHDA, SQIVND (reference sequence). CDR3 sequence reads: CASSSGDWEETQYF. The DNA for the CDR3 is TGTGCCAGTAGTTCCGGGGACTGGGAAGAGACCCAGTACTTC.

On this clone itself: The same CDR3 is also encoded by other DNA sequences in this sample. This chain uses TRBV4-3 with TRBJ2-3, with D possibly matching TRBD2 (5 bases). V lost 0 bases and J 5 bases, leaving 6 bases between the germline ends. Germline CDR1 LGHNA, CDR2 YSLEER. This CDR3 has 13 residues. CDR3 sequence: CASSQDRGDTQYF. CDR3 sequence (DNA): TGCGCCAGCAGCCAAGATCGGGGAGATACGCAGTATTTT.

CDR3 in DNA: TGTGCCAGCAGCGCCCGCGGACAGCCTAATGGCTACACCTTC. Its translation: CASSARGQPNGYTF. The chain recombines TRBV21-1 with TRBJ1-2; TRBD1 reflects the table's D call only, with no check against the DNA. TRBV21-1 is a known pseudogene. CDR3 length equals 14 residues.

The rearrangement joins TRBV13 to TRBJ2-2; 11 bases line up with TRBD2. V shed 7 bases and J 2 bases; nucleotides not matched to a gene: 12. The V gene's germline CDR1 is PRHDT and CDR2 FYEKMQ (reference sequence). The CDR3 length is 18 residues. The CDR3 here is CASNRAGTSGRNTGELFF. The CDR3 DNA follows: TGTGCCAGCAACCGCGCCGGGACTAGCGGAAGAAACACCGGGGAGCTGTTTTTT. The whole variable domain, filled in from reference TRBV13 and TRBJ2-2, reads AAGVIQSPRHLIKEKRETATLKCYPIPRHDTVYWYQQGPGQDPQFLISFYEKMQSDKGSIPDRFSAQQFSDYHSELNMSSLELGDSALYFCASNRAGTSGRNTGELFFGEGSRLTVL.

The table lists this clone with a few counts. V gene TRBV10-2 combines with J gene TRBJ1-2; D is undetermined. V was clipped by 0 bases and J by 6 bases, with 11 bases between them. The CDR3 contains 14 residues. Germline assignment: CDR1 WSHSY and CDR2 SAAADI. CDR3 region: CASSESIQWDGYTF. The CDR3 bases are TGCGCCAGCAGTGAGTCGATACAGTGGGATGGCTACACCTTC.

This clone was seen a single time. V and J are TRBV6-1 and TRBJ2-5; D might be TRBD2 (6 bases). V was pared by 10 bases and J by 5 bases, with 11 bases between. The germline V gene encodes CDR1 MNHNS and CDR2 SASEGT. There are 11 residues in the CDR3. CDR3 protein: CAIGGQETQYF. DNA for the CDR3: TGTGCCATAGGAGGGCAGGAGACCCAGTACTTC.

This clone showed up just once. The chain carries TRBV6-5 and TRBJ2-7; 7 bases fit TRBD2. CDR3 length: 15 amino acids. V dropped 2 bases and J dropped 3; count of bases not matched to a gene: 7. CDR1 and CDR2 from the germline V gene are MNHEY and SVGAGI. CDR3 protein: CASSYAGEENYEQYF. The CDR3 nucleotides read TGTGCCAGCAGTTACGCGGGAGAGGAAAACTACGAGCAGTACTTC.

This rearrangement joins TRBV6-1 to TRBJ2-7, with D unclear. The CDR3 covers 13 residues. Germline V CDR1 and CDR2: MNHNS, SASEGT. V was pared by 1 base and J by 7 bases, with 11 bases between. CDR3 DNA: TGTGCCAGCAGTGAAGACATGTCTCCTGAGCAGTACTTC. It encodes CASSEDMSPEQYF.

About this clone: The sample contains more than one DNA sequence encoding this CDR3. The CDR3 spells CAWSVGTGLGQPQHF. CDR3 sequence (DNA): TGTGCCTGGAGTGTAGGGACAGGGTTGGGCCAGCCCCAGCATTTT. The chain has TRBV30 and TRBJ1-5; 9 nucleotides line up with TRBD1. The V gene end was trimmed by 0 bases and the J gene end by 7 bases; junction bases not matched to a gene: 7. Looked up from germline, CDR1 is GTSNPN and CDR2 is SVGIG (reference sequence). The CDR3 runs 15 residues.

The chain couples TRBV27 to TRBJ1-2, with 9 bases lining up with TRBD1. CDR1 and CDR2 (germline): MNHEY, SMNVEV (reference sequence). The CDR3 covers 15 residues. The V and J ends lost 6 bases and 5 bases, in that order; junction bases with no gene match: 10. The CDR3 nucleotides read TGTGCCAGCAGCTCTCCGGGACAGGGAGAATATGGCTACACCTTC. Protein: CASSSPGQGEYGYTF.

J is TRBJ2-1 and V is TRBV7-9; a possible D gene is TRBD2 (5 bases). CDR1 and CDR2 from the germline V gene are SEHNR and FQNEAQ (reference sequence). V gave up 4 bases and J gave up 8 bases, with 15 bases separating them. The CDR3 is 14 amino acids. The CDR3 coding sequence is TGTGCCAGCAGCTCGTTCGGACTGGCCGATGAGCAGTTCTTC. Protein: CASSSFGLADEQFF.

CDR3 in DNA: TGTGCCTGGAGCGAGTCAATTGTAGACCAGTACTTC. Translation: CAWSESIVDQYF. V is TRBV30 and J is TRBJ2-5; D gene ambiguous. V lost 3 bases to trimming and J lost 10 bases, with 15 bases between them. Germline CDR1 and CDR2: GTSNPN and SVGIG (reference sequence). CDR3 size: 12 residues.

This clone was seen just once. This rearrangement joins TRBV27 to TRBJ1-1; the D gene is possibly TRBD1 (5 bases). The CDR3 spans 15 residues. In germline, CDR1 is MNHEY, CDR2 SMNVEV (reference sequence). V lost 1 base to trimming and J lost 2 bases, with 11 bases between them. The CDR3 nucleotides read TGTGCCAGCAGTTTATATTTAGGGGCTAACACTGAAGCTTTCTTT. It specifies CASSLYLGANTEAFF.

This chain uses TRBV27 with TRBJ2-7; no clear D gene. Germline lookup yields CDR1 MNHEY and CDR2 SMNVEV (reference sequence). V dropped 0 bases and J dropped 6 bases, with 15 bases sitting between them. The CDR3 consists of 15 residues. CDR3 nucleotide sequence: TGTGCCAGCAGTTTATCGGTGACTTCGGGTTTCGAGCAGTACTTC. It is translated as CASSLSVTSGFEQYF.